This record concerns one T cell receptor (beta chain) sequence. This sample is part of a study of CD8+ T cells in alopecia areata. Once RNA had been extracted, it was reverse transcribed into cDNA to act as the sequencing template. Sequenced by immunoSEQ multiplex PCR; TCRdb stores in-frame clones only, minus some. The table has around 140,000 clones, around 60% seen once. CDR1 and CDR2 (germline): SGHAT, FQDESV (reference sequence). V dropped 5 bases and J dropped 4 bases, with 14 bases sitting between them. The CDR3 loop spans 14 amino acids. This receptor was identified in a human donor with alopecia areata. This specimen was CD4+ T cells sorted from blood, taken at week 0. This chain uses TRBV11-1 with TRBJ1-2; possibly TRBD1 for D (5 bases). The CDR3 nucleotides are TGTGCCAGCAGCACACTTGGGGGATCCTATGGCTACACCTTC. Residues: CASSTLGGSYGYTF. Full variable domain (remainder filled in from reference TRBV11-1 and TRBJ1-2): EAEVAQSPRYKITEKSQAVAFWCDPISGHATLYWYRQILGQGPELLVQFQDESVVDDSQLPKDRFSAERLKGVDSTLKIQPAELGDSAMYLCASSTLGGSYGYTFGSGTRLTVV.